This TCR beta chain was documented in a study of beta chain features in type 1 diabetes. Study-wide points: Shorter TCRB CDR3s, moderately but significantly so, were found in Type 1 diabetes patients in all four CD4+ subsets. Insertions were fewer and deletions more numerous at VDJ junctions in type 1 diabetes patients. Relative to healthy donors, patients appeared to have naive, central memory and Treg TCRB repertoires that were more similar.

Every isolated RNA sample was fully reverse transcribed, so sequencing captured expressed TCRB transcripts. There were about 3.57 million reads on average in the naive, central memory and regulatory T cell samples. Sequenced by immunoSEQ multiplex PCR; TCRdb stores in-frame clones only, minus some. The table lists about 270,000 clones, 14% of them singletons. Every donor had blood drawn once into heparin, around 0.12 L on average. To note about this clone: As yet, its antigen is unknown.

This CDR3 has 15 amino acids. Germline-derived CDR1 and CDR2 are LGHNA and YSLEER. V shed 1 base and J shed 2 bases, with 9 bases lying between them. What was sequenced was naive CD4+ T cells from blood. The sequence came from a man aged 25-45 years with type 1 diabetes. This sequence joins TRBV4-3 and TRBJ1-5; D is unresolved. The DNA for the CDR3 is TGCGCCAGCAGCCAAGGGACTGGTCGCAATCAGCCCCAGCATTTT. This gives the protein CASSQGTGRNQPQHF.